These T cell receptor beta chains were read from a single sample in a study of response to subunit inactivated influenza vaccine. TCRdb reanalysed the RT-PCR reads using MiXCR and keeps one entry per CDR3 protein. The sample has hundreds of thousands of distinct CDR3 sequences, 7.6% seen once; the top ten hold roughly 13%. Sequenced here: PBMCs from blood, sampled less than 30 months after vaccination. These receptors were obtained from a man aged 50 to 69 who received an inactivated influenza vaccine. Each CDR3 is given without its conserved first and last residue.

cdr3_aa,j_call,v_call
AISGGQRSADTQY,TRBJ2-3,TRBV10-3
ASSYAVPGVNKETQY,TRBJ2-5,TRBV6-2/TRBV6-3
SVEGYGGDSTDTQY,TRBJ2-3,TRBV29-1
ASRSGGGQGTYEQY,TRBJ2-7,TRBV28
ATGGPYEQY,TRBJ2-7,TRBV6-5
ASSPRTGGRNTIY,TRBJ1-3,TRBV7-2
SASPNGQETQY,TRBJ2-5,TRBV20-1
SASQRLALSYNEQF,TRBJ2-1,TRBV20-1
ASNSIYQETQY,TRBJ2-5,TRBV28
ASSVEDGSRSPLH,TRBJ1-6,TRBV5-1
ASSQDLGRGLSGYT,TRBJ1-2,TRBV4-2
ASSFRDSSNTGELF,TRBJ2-2,TRBV5-1
AISESAFEETQY,TRBJ2-5,TRBV10-3
ASSLASGFTGELF,TRBJ2-2,TRBV7-6
ASSRTPANTEAF,TRBJ1-1,TRBV7-2
SASASGYRDNQPQH,TRBJ1-5,TRBV20-1
AISESGDRRPSTGELF,TRBJ2-2,TRBV10-3
ASSSTLNSPLH,TRBJ1-6,TRBV11-1
SARFYNEQF,TRBJ2-1,TRBV20-1
CAPSRGGLGNSPLH,TRBJ1-6,TRBV20-1
ASSYSGTGTGEQY,TRBJ2-7,TRBV6-2/TRBV6-3
ASSTQTGGGYT,TRBJ1-2,TRBV2
AISDPNQPQH,TRBJ1-5,TRBV10-3